This TCR beta chain was recorded in a study of CD8+CD57+ T cells in acquired aplastic anemia. Findings of the study overall: Around 27 CD8+ CDR3 sequences occurred in both the patients and the controls. Controls and patients did not differ significantly in CD8+ Simpson's diversity.

The CDR3 sequence is 13 residues long. Trimming pared 4 bases from V and 2 bases from J, leaving 8 bases between. Germline V CDR1 and CDR2: SGHVS, FNYEAQ. With respect to this clonotype: Its antigen is not identified.

Genomic DNA was employed as the template in profiling TCR beta VDJ and CDR3. Each CDR3 protein is one row after TCRdb ran MiXCR on the reads. The sample has around 170,000 distinct CDR3 sequences, less than 55% seen once. V gene TRBV7-6 combines with J gene TRBJ2-5; TRBD2 is a possible D gene (5 bases). Material for sequencing was sorted CD4+, CD8+, or CD8+CD57+ T cells (not recorded which) from PBMCs. The source of this sequence is a human donor in good health. The CDR3 loop reads CASSYGMQETQYF. The DNA of the CDR3 is TGTGCCAGCAGCTACGGGATGCAAGAGACCCAGTACTTC.